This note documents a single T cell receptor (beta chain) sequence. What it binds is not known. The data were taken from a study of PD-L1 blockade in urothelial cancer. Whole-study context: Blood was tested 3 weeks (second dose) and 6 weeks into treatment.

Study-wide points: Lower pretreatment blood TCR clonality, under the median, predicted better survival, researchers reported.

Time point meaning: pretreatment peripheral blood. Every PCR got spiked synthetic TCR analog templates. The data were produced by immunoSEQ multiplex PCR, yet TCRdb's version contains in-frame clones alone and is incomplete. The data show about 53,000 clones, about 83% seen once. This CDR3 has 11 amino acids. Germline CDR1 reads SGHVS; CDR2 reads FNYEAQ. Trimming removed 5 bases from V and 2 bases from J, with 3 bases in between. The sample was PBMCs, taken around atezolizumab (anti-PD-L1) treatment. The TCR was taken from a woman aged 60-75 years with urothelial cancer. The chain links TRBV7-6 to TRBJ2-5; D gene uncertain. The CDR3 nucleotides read TGTGCCAGCAGCCAACAAGAGACCCAGTACTTC. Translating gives CASSQQETQYF.